These T cell receptor beta chains were read from a single sample in a study of cytotoxic CD8 clonotypes in ibrutinib-treated CLL. Profiled with immunoSEQ multiplex PCR; TCRdb holds only in-frame clones, not every one. This table has 300,000 or so clones, roughly 70% appearing once. The sequencing here drew on PBMCs, taken after 36 months of ibrutinib treatment. The source of these receptors is a human donor with chronic lymphocytic leukemia. The CDR3 runs from the conserved cysteine through the conserved F or W.

>TRBV6-6
CASSYEAANTEAFF
>TRBV18
CASSPPRTAQETQYF
>TRBV28
CATHQGGQETQYF
>TRBV2
CASSEVTEAFF
>TRBV6-1
CASSEGWGSNYGYTF
>TRBV9
CASSVSGMTDTQYF
>TRBV7-9
CASSLEWGYEQYF
>TRBV20-1
CGLRDSYEQYF
>TRBV7-7
CASSFGYQETQYF
>TRBV7-2
CASSRDFTDTQYF
>TRBV29-1
CSVVEGHHYEQYF
>TRBV5-1
CASSLSGEQYF
>TRBV27
CASSPLPGGNYGYTF
>TRBV5-1
CASSFGLLYQETQYF
>TRBV29-1
CSVERRQEPEAFF
>TRBV5-6
CASSLTSGRGGDTQYF
>TRBV5-6
CASSLTSGRAHNEQFF
>TRBV25-1
CASSEFPDIGKNTEAFF
>TRBV18
CASSTDPISPLHF
>TRBV5-4
CASSKQGPYNSPLHF
>TRBV5-1
CASSPVALSYEQYF
>TRBV5-6
CASSRQMNTEAFF
>TRBV5-4
CASSAQSGTNRALHF
>TRBV5-1
CASSLGVERGGRETQYF
>TRBV27
CASRRQGIYNEQFF
>TRBV28
CASSYAPGQGQF